The 21 T cell receptor beta chains below were found in one sample sequenced in a study of spatial heterogeneity in lung cancer. TCRdb re-derived calls from the 5' RACE reads in MiXCR, one entry per CDR3 protein. Of around 26,000 distinct CDR3 sequences listed, over 6% are singletons. Time point meaning: sample taken at primary tumor resection. Whole RNA, isolated from tumor, nontumor lung or frozen PBMC, was sequenced without prior sorting. Sequenced material: PBMCs, taken at surgery. The receptor set was obtained from a male donor with early-stage non-small cell lung cancer.

This clonotype occurred many times. The CDR3: CASSLTGLQAFF. The DNA of the CDR3 is TGTGCCAGCAGTTTGACAGGGCTGCAAGCTTTCTTT. The gene calls are TRBV28 and TRBJ1-1; 7 positions match TRBD1. Germline-derived CDR1 and CDR2 are MDHEN and SYDVKM. The CDR3 covers 12 residues. Germline trimming cut 3 bases from V and 9 bases from J; bases unmatched to any gene: 4.

J is TRBJ2-7 and V is TRBV6-1, with 8 nucleotides matching TRBD1. The CDR3 has 13 residues. The germline CDR1 and CDR2 sequences are MNHNS and SASEGT. The ends lost 5 bases at V and 7 bases at J; junction bases unmatched: 7. Here the CDR3 reads CASSYRGALEQYF. CDR3 nucleotide sequence: TGTGCCAGCAGTTACAGGGGGGCGTTAGAGCAGTACTTC.

This clonotype was seen repeatedly, ten times or more. J is TRBJ2-2 and V is TRBV5-5, with D hard to call. Germline V gene sequence: CDR1 SGHKS, CDR2 YYEKEE (reference sequence). V shed 0 bases and J shed 5 bases, with 11 bases lying between them. The CDR3 runs to 15 residues. CDR3 residues: CASSLVIGPTGELFF. CDR3 nucleotide sequence: TGTGCCAGCAGCTTGGTGATAGGGCCAACCGGGGAGCTGTTTTTT.

This clonotype has at least ten counts. The rearrangement uses TRBV6-1 and TRBJ1-5; the match to TRBD1 covers 12 bases. V lost 7 bases, J lost 7 bases, and 11 bases stayed unmatched. The CDR3 loop spans 16 amino acids. Germline V CDR1 and CDR2: MNHNS, SASEGT. The CDR3 DNA reads TGTGCCAGCAAAGATGGGCCCGGGACAGGGGGCCAGCCCCAGCATTTT. As protein: CASKDGPGTGGQPQHF.

In this sample, this clonotype is medium-sized. V is TRBV9 and J is TRBJ2-4; D is tentatively TRBD1 or TRBD2 (5 bases each). CDR1 and CDR2 from the germline V gene are SGDLS and YYNGEE. This CDR3 comprises 14 residues. V was trimmed by 4 bases and J by 6 bases, leaving 14 bases between them. CDR3 DNA sequence: TGTGCCAGCAGCCTCGGGGCCAGCGGAAACATTCAGTACTTC. Protein product: CASSLGASGNIQYF.

This clonotype was detected only a few times. With a much larger clone just one base away, this may be a read error. V gene TRBV4-1 combines with J gene TRBJ1-1; D unresolved. CDR3 length: 12 residues. The ends were cut back, 2 bases at V and 8 bases at J, with 9 bases in the middle. Germline CDR1 is MGHRA and CDR2 is YSYEKL. The CDR3, as DNA: TGCGCCAGCAGCCAACTTTCATCAGAAGCTTTCTTT. As protein: CASSQLSSEAFF.

This clonotype came up a few times. The J gene is TRBJ2-1, the V gene TRBV28; 10 nucleotides match TRBD2. Germline CDR1 and CDR2: MDHEN and SYDVKM. The V gene end was trimmed by 5 bases and the J gene end by 5 bases; junction bases not matched to a gene: 12. This CDR3 is 17 amino acids long. The CDR3 protein is CASSERGGQELHNEQFF. The CDR3 DNA reads as TGTGCCAGCAGTGAGCGGGGGGGCCAAGAACTTCACAATGAGCAGTTCTTC.

The V and J genes are TRBV20-1 and TRBJ2-7; 11 bases fit TRBD2. J lost 5 bases, V lost 6 bases, and 12 bases had no gene match. This CDR3 is 15 amino acids long. Germline V CDR1 and CDR2: DFQATT, SNEGSKA (reference sequence). The CDR3 loop is CSALPGTSGDNEQYF. The CDR3 coding sequence is TGCAGTGCCCTACCAGGGACTAGCGGCGACAACGAGCAGTACTTC.

This clonotype has more than one count but fewer than ten. The rearrangement uses TRBV14 and TRBJ1-2; D unclear. Germline lookup yields CDR1 SGHDN and CDR2 FVKESK. There are 12 residues in the CDR3. V dropped 4 bases and J dropped 0 bases, with 3 bases sitting between them. For the CDR3, the DNA is TGTGCCAGCAGCCCCGCTAACTATGGCTACACCTTC. As protein: CASSPANYGYTF.

The chain links TRBV12-3 or TRBV12-4 to TRBJ2-3; D is perhaps TRBD1 or TRBD2 (5 bases each). This CDR3 spans 15 amino acids. V dropped 4 bases and J dropped 0 bases, with 11 bases sitting between them. CDR3 protein: CASSSRDASTDTQYF. The CDR3, as DNA: TGTGCCAGCAGTTCCAGGGACGCGAGCACAGATACGCAGTATTTT.

This clonotype was seen a handful of times. The rearrangement uses TRBV9 and TRBJ2-1; possibly TRBD1 for D (6 bases). Germline lookup yields CDR1 SGDLS and CDR2 YYNGEE. Trimming took off 4 bases at V and 2 bases at J, with 19 bases between the two ends. The length of the CDR3 is 17 residues. CDR3 protein: CASSPRAGVFPYNEQFF. CDR3 coding DNA: TGTGCCAGCAGCCCTCGGGCAGGGGTGTTCCCCTACAATGAGCAGTTCTTC.

This clonotype was seen many times. This rearrangement joins TRBV27 to TRBJ1-2, with unresolved D. CDR3 length: 13 residues. V lost 6 bases and J lost 5, with 13 bases in between. CDR1 is MNHEY, CDR2 SMNVEV, per germline (reference sequence). CDR3 protein: CASRDNLAYGYTF. CDR3 nucleotides: TGTGCCAGCAGAGACAACTTAGCTTATGGCTACACCTTC.

This clonotype has a count of ten or more. This rearrangement joins TRBV28 to TRBJ1-2, with D perhaps TRBD1 (5 bases). Germline CDR1 and CDR2: MDHEN and SYDVKM. The germline V and J ends were trimmed by 2 bases and 6 bases, with 10 bases remaining between them. The CDR3 sequence is 13 residues long. CDR3 residues: CASSLVGRDGYTF. The CDR3 DNA follows: TGTGCCAGCAGTTTAGTGGGGCGGGATGGCTACACCTTC.

This clonotype was seen many times. The chain joins TRBV29-1 to TRBJ1-5; 7 bases fit TRBD1. CDR3 length equals 13 residues. The V gene's germline CDR1 is SQVTM and CDR2 ANQGSEA. With V trimmed by 4 bases and J by 1 base, 1 base remained unmatched. The CDR3 reads CSVGQGSNQPQHF. Here the CDR3 DNA reads TGCAGCGTTGGACAGGGAAGCAATCAGCCCCAGCATTTT.

By sample fraction, this clonotype is medium-sized. The chain couples TRBV28 to TRBJ2-5; the match to TRBD2 covers 13 bases. Unmatched junction bases numbered 3, after V lost 7 bases and J lost 4 bases. From germline, CDR1 is MDHEN and CDR2 SYDVKM. The CDR3 totals 14 residues. DNA of the CDR3: TGTGCCAGCATGACTAGCGGGAGGCGAGAGACCCAGTACTTC. Its translation: CASMTSGRRETQYF.

The V call is TRBV6-1, the J call TRBJ2-5, with a weak D call TRBD1 (6 bases). This CDR3 contains 15 residues. Trimming pared 4 bases from V and 4 bases from J, leaving 16 bases between. The germline V gene encodes CDR1 MNHNS and CDR2 SASEGT. The CDR3: CASSVDSGRLETQYF. Here the CDR3 DNA reads TGTGCCAGCAGTGTGGACAGTGGTCGGCTAGAGACCCAGTACTTC.

At least ten counts were recorded for this clonotype. The J gene is TRBJ1-6, the V gene TRBV7-6; D remains ambiguous. Trimming took 0 bases from V and 9 from J, leaving 6 bases between them. The CDR3 consists of 13 residues. Germline V gene data show CDR1 as SGHVS and CDR2 as FNYEAQ. The CDR3 sequence: CASSLAAGSPLHF. The CDR3 coding sequence is TGTGCCAGCAGCTTAGCTGCAGGTTCACCCCTCCACTTT.

The chain uses TRBV10-1 and TRBJ2-2, with D possibly being TRBD2 (6 bases). The germline CDR1 and CDR2 sequences are WNHNN and SYGVQD (reference sequence). The V gene lost 4 bases and the J gene lost 1 base, with 7 bases spanning the gap. CDR3 length equals 14 residues. In DNA, the CDR3 is TGCGCCAGCAGTGTGGGGGGGAACACCGGGGAGCTGTTTTTT. Its protein is CASSVGGNTGELFF.

This clonotype was observed many times. The chain links TRBV5-6 to TRBJ2-5; D not resolved. This CDR3 comprises 15 residues. Germline lookup yields CDR1 SGHDT and CDR2 YYEEEE. Trimming took off 2 bases at V and 4 bases at J, with 15 bases between the two ends. This chain's CDR3 is CASSFLGTDVETQYF. CDR3 DNA: TGTGCCAGCAGCTTCTTAGGTACAGACGTAGAGACCCAGTACTTC.

The chain combines TRBV9 with TRBJ2-7; maybe TRBD2 (6 bases). Deletions cut 4 bases from V and 7 bases from J, with 18 bases between. The germline gives CDR1 SGDLS, CDR2 YYNGEE. CDR3 length: 14 residues. CDR3 residues: CASSPRVGGGEQYF. CDR3 DNA: TGTGCCAGCAGCCCCCGTGTGGGAGGTGGGGAGCAGTACTTC.

This clonotype is medium-sized by share. V usage is TRBV4-1 and J usage is TRBJ2-6, with D possibly called TRBD1 or TRBD2 (5 bases each). V was pared by 0 bases and J by 1 base, with 16 bases between. CDR1 is MGHRA and CDR2 is YSYEKL in the germline V gene. This CDR3 contains 19 residues. The CDR3 DNA reads as TGCGCCAGCAGCCAAGAATCGGGGCCTATAGGATCTGGGGCCAACGTCCTGACTTTC. Translated, it gives CASSQESGPIGSGANVLTF.